The 14 T cell receptor beta chains listed next were all sequenced from one sample in a study of blood T cells in healthy people across ages. For the second PCR, which ran for about 7 to 11 cycles, a sample-barcoded 5' primer and a J-beta primer mix were used. A single record per CDR3 protein comes from TCRdb applying MiXCR to the 5' RACE reads. The table shows 800,000 or so distinct CDR3 sequences, with 20% to 25% occurring only once. In addition, the sample was reused for a study of T cells of mothers and their children.

The sample comprised blood. The receptors derive from a boy younger than 18 in good health.

This clonotype was counted between two and nine times. The V gene is TRBV28, the J gene TRBJ2-4; unclear D gene. This CDR3 spans 14 amino acids. Germline V gene lookup returns CDR1 MDHEN and CDR2 SYDVKM. The V gene lost 4 bases and the J gene lost 1 base, with 8 bases spanning the gap. The DNA for the CDR3 is TGTGCCAGCAGTTATGCCCCCGCCAAAAACATTCAGTACTTC. It yields the protein CASSYAPAKNIQYF.

This clonotype was seen a handful of times. The chain recombines TRBV4-1 with TRBJ2-5; 11 nucleotides line up with TRBD2. The J call may be faulty, since TRBJ2-7 better matches the DNA end. There are 17 residues in the CDR3. Germline values: CDR1 MGHRA, CDR2 YSYEKL. The CDR3 sequence: CASSLGVAGGPGYEQYF. CDR3 coding DNA: TGCGCCAGCAGCCTTGGGGTAGCGGGAGGGCCGGGCTACGAGCAGTACTTC.

The chain combines TRBV4-3 with TRBJ2-7, with 7 bases matching TRBD1. The CDR3 spans 17 residues. Losses at the gene ends were 1 base for V and 3 bases for J; bases not matched to a gene: 12. Looked up from germline, CDR1 is LGHNA and CDR2 is YSLEER. In DNA, the CDR3 is TGCGCCAGCAGCCAAGTGGTTGGGGCAGGGGGTATCTACGAGCAGTACTTC. As protein: CASSQVVGAGGIYEQYF.

This clonotype was seen more than once but under ten times. The chain has TRBV12-3 or TRBV12-4 and TRBJ1-1, with a possible D match to TRBD1 (5 bases). The CDR3 contains 13 residues. With 6 bases removed from V and 6 bases from J, the gap between germline ends came to 14 bases. Here the CDR3 reads CASSPRQGSEAFF. The CDR3 coding sequence is TGTGCCAGCAGCCCACGTCAGGGCTCTGAAGCTTTCTTT.

This clonotype was recorded a few times. The chain recombines TRBV29-1 with TRBJ2-1, with D perhaps matching TRBD2 (6 bases). Germline V CDR1 and CDR2: SQVTM, ANQGSEA. Trimming removed 2 bases at V and 0 bases at J, with 17 bases between. This CDR3 has 17 residues. CDR3 loop: CSVENFASASSYNEQFF. The CDR3 DNA is TGCAGCGTTGAAAACTTTGCTAGCGCGAGCTCCTACAATGAGCAGTTCTTC.

The gene calls are TRBV4-3 and TRBJ2-1; tentatively, D is TRBD2 (5 bases). This CDR3 has 16 amino acids. The germline V gene encodes CDR1 LGHNA and CDR2 YSLEER. Trimming stripped 0 bases from V and 0 bases from J, with 9 bases between. The CDR3 spells CASSQDSVSSYNEQFF. The CDR3 nucleotides are TGCGCCAGCAGCCAAGATAGCGTGAGCTCCTACAATGAGCAGTTCTTC.

This clonotype was counted once. The chain is built from TRBV11-2 and TRBJ2-1, with 9 bases that match TRBD2. Germline V gene data show CDR1 as SGHAT and CDR2 as FQNNGV. J was trimmed by 10 bases and V by 5 bases; bases with no gene match: 15. This CDR3 spans 16 amino acids. The CDR3 nucleotides read TGTGCCAGCAGCCTCCGGGGACTAGCCTTTTTTAACGAGCAGTTCTTC. Translation: CASSLRGLAFFNEQFF.

There are a few counts of this clonotype. The chain is built from TRBV6-1 and TRBJ2-4, with 10 bases that match TRBD1. Germline V gives CDR1 MNHNS, CDR2 SASEGT. The V and J ends lost 1 base and 7 bases, in that order; junction bases with no gene match: 1. CDR3 length: 14 residues. The CDR3 reads CASSEGGQGNIQYF. CDR3 DNA: TGTGCCAGCAGTGAAGGGGGACAGGGGAACATTCAGTACTTC.

This clonotype was seen a few times. The V and J genes are TRBV7-3 and TRBJ1-6, with 7 bases lining up with TRBD1. In germline, CDR1 is SGHTA, CDR2 FQGTGA. V lost 1 base, J lost 10 bases, and 4 bases stayed unmatched. The CDR3 contains 14 residues. CDR3 in DNA: TGTGCCAGCAGCTTAAGACAGGGTACCTCACCCCTCCACTTT. This codes for CASSLRQGTSPLHF.

A note on this clonotype: A read error may produce the germline difference seen at one junction end. V gene TRBV20-1 combines with J gene TRBJ2-1; 8 positions agree with TRBD2. The CDR3 has 15 amino acids. CDR1 and CDR2 (germline): DFQATT, SNEGSKA (reference sequence). This chain's CDR3 is CSARRPGLGVNGQFF. As DNA, the CDR3 is TGCAGTGCTAGAAGACCGGGACTAGGGGTAAATGGGCAGTTCTTC.

The chain uses TRBV2 and TRBJ2-5; TRBD1 aligns across 8 bases. The J call could be wrong; TRBJ2-7 is a better fit for the DNA end. The length of the CDR3 is 12 residues. Germline-derived CDR1 and CDR2 are SNHLY and FYNNEI. The CDR3 sequence is CASRTDRAEQYF. The CDR3, as DNA: TGTGCCAGCAGGACGGACAGGGCCGAGCAGTACTTC.

The V and J genes are TRBV28 and TRBJ2-5; no reliable D call. V was shortened by 5 bases and J by 7 bases, with 17 bases between the two germline ends. Germline V gene data show CDR1 as MDHEN and CDR2 as SYDVKM. CDR3 length: 14 residues. The CDR3 bases are TGTGCCAGCAGTACCGACGCGGTCGGGCGGACCCAGTACTTC. It yields the protein CASSTDAVGRTQYF.

This clonotype came up a few times. V gene TRBV28 combines with J gene TRBJ2-6, with a tentative D call TRBD2 (6 bases). From germline, CDR1 is MDHEN and CDR2 SYDVKM. V was trimmed by 5 bases and J by 0 bases, leaving 11 bases between them. The length of the CDR3 is 16 residues. CDR3 protein: CASSPPGSSGANVLTF. CDR3 nucleotides: TGTGCCAGCAGTCCCCCCGGGAGCTCTGGGGCCAACGTCCTGACTTTC.

This chain uses TRBV13 with TRBJ1-1; 7 nucleotides line up with TRBD1. The CDR3 is made up of 15 amino acids. CDR1 is PRHDT and CDR2 is FYEKMQ in the germline V gene (reference sequence). The trim removed 5 bases at V and 4 bases at J, leaving 10 bases unmatched. In DNA, the CDR3 is TGTGCCAGCAGCGTCGGGACAGTTAGGGGCACTGAAGCTTTCTTT. Translating gives CASSVGTVRGTEAFF.